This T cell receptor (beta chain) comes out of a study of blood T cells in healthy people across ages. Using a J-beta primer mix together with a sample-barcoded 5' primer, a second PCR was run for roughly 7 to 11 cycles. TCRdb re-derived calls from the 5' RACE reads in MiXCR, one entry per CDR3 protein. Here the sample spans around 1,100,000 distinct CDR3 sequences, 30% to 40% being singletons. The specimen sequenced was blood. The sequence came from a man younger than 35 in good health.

The CDR3 DNA follows: TGTGCCAGCAGCTCCGAGGGGCGGGACAGGCTAGCTAACTATGGCTACACCTTC. Residues: CASSSEGRDRLANYGYTF. V is TRBV7-9 and J is TRBJ1-2; 8 positions agree with TRBD1. Germline-derived CDR1 and CDR2 are SEHNR and FQNEAQ (reference sequence). The ends lost 4 bases at V and 0 bases at J; junction bases unmatched: 13. The CDR3 is 18 residues long.